The rows below give T cell receptor beta chains drawn from one sample of a study of control samples from healthy donors and cancer patients. This table comes from immunoSEQ multiplex PCR, and its TCRdb copy is limited to in-frame clones, with some not included. The sample lists 70,000 to 100,000 clones, around 92% occurring once. The sequencing sample was made of blood. All receptors derive from a man between 50 and 59 years old in good health. Each CDR3 is given with its conserved first and last residue. The order of the fields is J gene, V gene, CDR3 protein.

TRBJ1-2 TRBV5-1 CASSQSGHGYTF
TRBJ2-5 TRBV7-9 CASSRGPVETQYF
TRBJ1-2 TRBV6-2/TRBV6-3 CASSYSARDQLGYGYTF
TRBJ1-2 TRBV5-4 CASSLQPGTGKGYTF
TRBJ1-1 TRBV7-9 CASSYVGANTEAFF
TRBJ1-1 TRBV24-1 CATSTGGLDTEAFF
TRBJ1-4 TRBV10-1 CASSKMGQGLTNEKLFF
TRBJ2-7 TRBV18 CASSPTATSYEQYF
TRBJ1-6 TRBV9 CASSLQTGVDSPLHF
TRBJ2-5 TRBV15 CATARLAGAQETQYF
TRBJ1-5 TRBV3-1/TRBV3-2 CASSPFKNQPQHF
TRBJ2-1 TRBV5-4 CASSLRTSDRVEQFF
TRBJ1-5 TRBV10-1 CASSEGSSRNQPQHF
TRBJ2-7 TRBV5-1 CASSTRTEGEQYF
TRBJ2-7 TRBV10-3 CAIRGQNYEQYF
TRBJ2-3 TRBV29-1 CSVASTDTQYF
TRBJ2-7 TRBV15 CATSSGLLSYEQYF
TRBJ1-5 TRBV24-1 CATNPKQGSGNQPQHF
TRBJ1-2 TRBV9 CASSPGQIVGGYTF
TRBJ1-6 TRBV24-1 CATQGQGSSPLHF
TRBJ1-6 TRBV6-5 CASNRQSSYNSPLHF
TRBJ2-1 TRBV4-3 CASSQEWTGSYNEQFF
TRBJ2-5 TRBV29-1 CSVQGAVGETQYF
TRBJ1-6 TRBV21-1 CASSFTGGGSPLHF
TRBJ2-3 TRBV19 CASSIKGVADTQYF
TRBJ1-1 TRBV18 CASSPRTGVDTEAFF
TRBJ2-6 TRBV6-5 CASREWNSGANVLTF
TRBJ2-1 TRBV6-5 CASSYSKGTEQFF
TRBJ1-1 TRBV5-4 CASSFAGKGTEAFF